This T cell receptor (beta chain) was sequenced during a study of Ad26.COV2.S vaccination and SARS-CoV-2 variants. The sample's treatment: around 19 received Ad26.COV2.S at low or high dose, single or two shots; about 5 received placebo; per-sample allocation not given. Vaccine and placebo recipients were sampled on day 63 after the first injection. Sequencing used immunoSEQ multiplex PCR; TCRdb keeps in-frame clones, though not all of them. The table lists more than 250,000 clones, more than 70% of them singletons, with around 3% in the top ten. V was trimmed by 8 bases and J by 0 bases, leaving 5 bases between them. CDR1 is GTSNPN, CDR2 SVGIG, per germline (reference sequence). CDR3 length equals 11 residues.

The receptor's source is a person aged 18-60 years who received the Ad26.COV2.S COVID-19 vaccine or a placebo. V is TRBV30 and J is TRBJ2-1; unclear D gene. Sequences were derived from peripheral blood, sampled in a trial of Ad26.COV2.S vaccine versus placebo. The CDR3 DNA reads TGTGCCGGCGTCTCCTACAATGAGCAGTTCTTC. Amino acid sequence: CAGVSYNEQFF.